Listed below are T cell receptor beta chains from one sample, sequenced in a study of shared clonotypes between healthy human individuals. Generated by immunoSEQ multiplex PCR, the TCRdb table keeps only in-frame clones and is missing some. The sample consists of millions of clones, just under 95% of them appearing once. The sequencing input was naive CD8+ T cells sorted from blood. Every receptor here comes from a young man in good health. The CDR3 runs from the conserved cysteine through the conserved F or W. Clone sizes are given selectively: once, few, many, or a class where the clone is expanded.

v_gene: TRBV7-9; abundance: NA; CDR3aa: CASSSAGGFEQYF
v_gene: TRBV9; abundance: NA; CDR3aa: CASSYGGAITEAFF
v_gene: TRBV13; abundance: NA; CDR3aa: CASSFGGDTEAFF
v_gene: TRBV11-3; abundance: NA; CDR3aa: CASSFRGQGAYNEQFF
v_gene: TRBV27; abundance: NA; CDR3aa: CASSLLAVGGTDTQYF
v_gene: TRBV6-6; abundance: few; CDR3aa: CASSSDRGIQPQHF
v_gene: TRBV27; abundance: NA; CDR3aa: CASSSRVRETQYF
v_gene: TRBV7-9; abundance: NA; CDR3aa: CASSLVPGTSGGELFF
v_gene: TRBV6-5; abundance: NA; CDR3aa: CASTAWRTNTGELFF
v_gene: TRBV5-1; abundance: NA; CDR3aa: CASSLANRDRVYNEQFF
v_gene: TRBV5-3; abundance: NA; CDR3aa: CARSGGQGKTYEQYF
v_gene: TRBV30; abundance: NA; CDR3aa: CAGGTGEELFF
v_gene: TRBV27; abundance: NA; CDR3aa: CASSLSWGKTLHF
v_gene: TRBV5-4; abundance: NA; CDR3aa: CASSLGRGELFF
v_gene: TRBV4-2; abundance: NA; CDR3aa: CASSQGVEVYVGYTF
v_gene: TRBV11-3; abundance: NA; CDR3aa: CASSRELGGPTGELFF
v_gene: TRBV28; abundance: NA; CDR3aa: CASLAMGLGGNEQFF
v_gene: TRBV10-3; abundance: NA; CDR3aa: CAISEPTGYGYTF
v_gene: TRBV10-3; abundance: NA; CDR3aa: CAISEPGQGRHGYTF
v_gene: TRBV5-1; abundance: NA; CDR3aa: CASSFPPSDEQFF